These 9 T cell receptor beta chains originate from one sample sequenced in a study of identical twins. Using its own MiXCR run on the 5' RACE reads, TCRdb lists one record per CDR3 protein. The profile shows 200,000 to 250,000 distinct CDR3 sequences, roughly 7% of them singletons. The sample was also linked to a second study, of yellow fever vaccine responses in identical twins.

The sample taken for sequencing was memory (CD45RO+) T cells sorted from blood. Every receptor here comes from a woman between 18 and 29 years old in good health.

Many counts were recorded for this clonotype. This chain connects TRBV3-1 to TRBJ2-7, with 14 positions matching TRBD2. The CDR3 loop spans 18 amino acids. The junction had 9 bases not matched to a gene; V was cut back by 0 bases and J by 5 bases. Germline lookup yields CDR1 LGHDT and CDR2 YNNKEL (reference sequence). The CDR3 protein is CASSQDDGRLAGGHEQYV. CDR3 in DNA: TGTGCCAGCAGCCAAGATGACGGGAGACTAGCGGGGGGGCACGAGCAGTACGTC.

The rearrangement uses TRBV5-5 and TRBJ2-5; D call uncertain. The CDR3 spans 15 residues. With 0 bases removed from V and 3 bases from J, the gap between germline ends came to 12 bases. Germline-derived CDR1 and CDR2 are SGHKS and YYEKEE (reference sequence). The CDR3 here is CASSLGRNREETQYF. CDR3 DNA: TGTGCCAGCAGCTTGGGCAGGAATCGCGAAGAGACCCAGTACTTC. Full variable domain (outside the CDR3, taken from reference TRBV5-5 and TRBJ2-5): DAGVTQSPTHLIKTRGQQVTLRCSPISGHKSVSWYQQVLGQGPQFIFQYYEKEERGRGNFPDRFSARQFPNYSSELNVNALLLGDSALYLCASSLGRNREETQYFGPGTRLLVL.

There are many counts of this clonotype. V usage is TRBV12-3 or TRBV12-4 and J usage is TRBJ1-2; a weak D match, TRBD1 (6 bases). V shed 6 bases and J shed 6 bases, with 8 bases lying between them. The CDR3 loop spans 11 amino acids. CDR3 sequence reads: CASRSGDGYTF. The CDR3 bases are TGTGCCAGCAGATCAGGGGATGGCTACACCTTC.

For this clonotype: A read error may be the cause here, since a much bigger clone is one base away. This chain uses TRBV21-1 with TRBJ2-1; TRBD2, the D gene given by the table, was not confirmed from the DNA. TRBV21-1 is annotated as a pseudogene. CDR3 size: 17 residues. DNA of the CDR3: TGTGCCAGCAGCGCTATATCCGGGGGGGCCCGTTATAATGAGCAGCTCTTC. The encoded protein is CASSAISGGARYNEQLF.

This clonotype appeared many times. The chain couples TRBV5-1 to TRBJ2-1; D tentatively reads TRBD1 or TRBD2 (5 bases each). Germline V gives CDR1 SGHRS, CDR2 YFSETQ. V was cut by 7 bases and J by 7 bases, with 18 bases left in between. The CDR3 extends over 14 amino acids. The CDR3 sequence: CASSVGEISNEQFF. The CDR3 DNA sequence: TGCGCCAGCTCGGTGGGGGAAATTTCGAATGAGCAGTTCTTC.

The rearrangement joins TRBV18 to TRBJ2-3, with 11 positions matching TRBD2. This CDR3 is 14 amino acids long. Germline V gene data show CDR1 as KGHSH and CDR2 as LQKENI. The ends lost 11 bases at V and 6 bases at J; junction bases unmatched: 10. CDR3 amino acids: CAASSTSGEDTQYF. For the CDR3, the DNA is TGTGCCGCGTCTTCGACTAGCGGGGAGGATACGCAGTATTTT.

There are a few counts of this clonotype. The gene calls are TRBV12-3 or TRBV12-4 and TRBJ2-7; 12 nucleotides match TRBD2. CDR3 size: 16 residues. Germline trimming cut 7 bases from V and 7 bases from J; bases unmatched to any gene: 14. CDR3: CASKRLAGEGIEEQYF. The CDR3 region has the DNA TGTGCCAGCAAAAGACTAGCGGGAGAAGGTATTGAAGAGCAGTACTTC.

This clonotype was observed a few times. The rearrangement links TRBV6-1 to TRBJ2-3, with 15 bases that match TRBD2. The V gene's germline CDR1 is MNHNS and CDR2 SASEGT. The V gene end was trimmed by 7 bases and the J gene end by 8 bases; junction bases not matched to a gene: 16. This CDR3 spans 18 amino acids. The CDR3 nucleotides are TGTGCCAGCAACGGACTAGCGGGAGGGCCGTCTTCATCCCGTACGCAGTATTTT. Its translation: CASNGLAGGPSSSRTQYF.

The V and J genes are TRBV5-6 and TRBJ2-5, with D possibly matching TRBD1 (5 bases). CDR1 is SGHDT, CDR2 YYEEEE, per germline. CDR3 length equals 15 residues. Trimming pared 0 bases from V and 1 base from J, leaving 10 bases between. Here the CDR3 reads CASSLEGLVQETQYF. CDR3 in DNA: TGTGCCAGCAGCTTGGAGGGGCTAGTCCAAGAGACCCAGTACTTC.